This TCR beta chain was obtained from a study of T cell repertoires in cytomegalovirus infection. Study overall: It can be stated that public TCR beta signatures indicated CMV infection as well as a matching HLA type.

Study-level points and caveats: There were HLA-C-restricted CMV-specific TCR beta clonotypes dominating the ex vivo response.

TCRdb re-called the reads through MiXCR, storing one row per CDR3 protein. The sample comprises 200,000 to 250,000 distinct CDR3 sequences, 22% of which are singletons, and roughly 18% rests with the top ten. V lost 7 bases and J lost 0, with 16 bases in between. The CDR3 sequence is 16 residues long. About this clonotype: The antigen is unknown.

V gene TRBV12-3 or TRBV12-4 combines with J gene TRBJ2-1, with unresolved D. The source is a human donor in good health (CMV status not recorded). Some clones in this sample may be carry-over from other donors' samples. What was sequenced was CD8+ T cells from PBMCs. DNA of the CDR3: TGTGCCAGCACTCCAATATGGGTGCCCTCCTACAATGAGCAGTTCTTC. It encodes CASTPIWVPSYNEQFF.